This T cell receptor beta chain was documented in a study of blood T cell repertoires in COVID-19. In its sample, this clone was seen a few times. Assay: immunoSEQ multiplex PCR; the TCRdb copy retains only in-frame clones and omits some. The sample includes roughly 100,000 clones, around 88% of them seen just once. From germline, CDR1 is LNHDA and CDR2 SQIVND (reference sequence). The V gene end was trimmed by 5 bases and the J gene end by 3 bases; junction bases not matched to a gene: 9. The CDR3 is 16 residues long. This sequence originates from a human donor in a cohort sampled during active COVID-19. Input material: peripheral blood. The chain has TRBV19 and TRBJ1-3, with 8 nucleotides matching TRBD1. This CDR3 reads CASSSRDRPYGNTIYF. CDR3 nucleotides: TGTGCCAGTAGTTCCCGGGACAGGCCCTATGGAAACACCATATATTTT.